This T cell receptor (beta chain) was documented in a study of human T cells and chemical hapten exposure. TCRdb re-called the RACE reads through MiXCR, storing one row per CDR3 protein. This sample has tens of thousands of distinct CDR3 sequences, with roughly 9.5% found just once. As for time point: patch test 3, about 24 weeks after DPC sensitization. Treatment of the sample: therapeutic diphenylcyclopropenone sensitization with weekly scalp DPC. Unfractionated whole blood yielded total RNA. The material sequenced was whole blood, taken in connection with sensitization to the hapten diphenylcyclopropenone (DPC). The clonotype originates from a man aged 45 to 65 with alopecia areata. Some clones in this sample may be carry-over from other donors' samples.

The CDR3 DNA reads as TGTGCCTGGAGTGTACCAAAGGTCAGCACGAACACCGGGGAGCTGTTTTTT. This codes for CAWSVPKVSTNTGELFF. V usage is TRBV30 and J usage is TRBJ2-2; D is unclear. This CDR3 is 17 amino acids long. V was cut by 0 bases and J by 0 bases, with 14 bases left in between. Per germline, CDR1 GTSNPN and CDR2 SVGIG (reference sequence).